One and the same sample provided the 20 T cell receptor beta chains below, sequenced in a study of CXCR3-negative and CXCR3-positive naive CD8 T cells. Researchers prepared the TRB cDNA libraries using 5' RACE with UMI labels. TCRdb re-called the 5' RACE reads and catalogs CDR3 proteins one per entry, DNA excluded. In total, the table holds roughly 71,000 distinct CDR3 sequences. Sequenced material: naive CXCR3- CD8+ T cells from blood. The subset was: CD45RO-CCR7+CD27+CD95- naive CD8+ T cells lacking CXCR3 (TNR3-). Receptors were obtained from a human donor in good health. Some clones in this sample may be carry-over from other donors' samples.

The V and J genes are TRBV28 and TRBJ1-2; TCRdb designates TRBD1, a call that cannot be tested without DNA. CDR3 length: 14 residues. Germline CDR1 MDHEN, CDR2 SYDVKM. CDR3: CASSLGTGLYGYTF.

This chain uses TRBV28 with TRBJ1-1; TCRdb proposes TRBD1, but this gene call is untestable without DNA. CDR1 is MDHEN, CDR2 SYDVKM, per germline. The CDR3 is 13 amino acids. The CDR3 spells CASRETGGTEAFF.

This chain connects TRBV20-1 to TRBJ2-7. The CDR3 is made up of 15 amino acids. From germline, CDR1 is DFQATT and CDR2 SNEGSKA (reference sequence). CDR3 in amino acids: CSARKPSGDFYEQYF.

The CDR3 region is CASSQADRGPESYNEQFF. The V and J genes are TRBV4-2 and TRBJ2-1; TCRdb's assignment of TRBD1 cannot be checked, as there is no DNA. CDR3 size: 18 residues. Germline-derived CDR1 and CDR2 are LGHNA and YNFKEQ.

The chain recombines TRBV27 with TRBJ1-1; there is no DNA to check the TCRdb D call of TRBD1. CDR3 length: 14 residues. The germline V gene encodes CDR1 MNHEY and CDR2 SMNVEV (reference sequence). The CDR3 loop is CASSLRGRTTEAFF.

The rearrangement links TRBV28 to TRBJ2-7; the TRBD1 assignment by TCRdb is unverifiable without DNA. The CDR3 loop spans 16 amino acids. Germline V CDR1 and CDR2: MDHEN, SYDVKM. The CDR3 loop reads CASRLSGTGYSYEQYF.

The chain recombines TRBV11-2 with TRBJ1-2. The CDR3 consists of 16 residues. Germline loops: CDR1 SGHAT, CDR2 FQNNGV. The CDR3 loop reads CASSPIVAGGIHGYTF.

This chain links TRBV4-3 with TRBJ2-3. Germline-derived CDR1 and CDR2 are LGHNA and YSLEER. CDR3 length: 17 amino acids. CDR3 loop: CASSQDRIGRDSDTQYF.

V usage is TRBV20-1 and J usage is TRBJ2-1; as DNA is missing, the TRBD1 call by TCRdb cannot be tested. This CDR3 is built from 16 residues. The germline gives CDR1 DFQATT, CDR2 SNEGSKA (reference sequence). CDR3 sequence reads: CSARDSGGRSMRWLFF.

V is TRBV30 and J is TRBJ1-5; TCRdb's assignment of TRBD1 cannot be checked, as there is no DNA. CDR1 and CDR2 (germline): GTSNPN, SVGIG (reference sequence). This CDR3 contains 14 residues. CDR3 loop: CAWSGGQGNQPQHF.

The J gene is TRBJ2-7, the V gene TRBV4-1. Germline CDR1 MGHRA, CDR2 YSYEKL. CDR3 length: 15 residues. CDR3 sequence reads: CASSQDPGDPYEQYF.

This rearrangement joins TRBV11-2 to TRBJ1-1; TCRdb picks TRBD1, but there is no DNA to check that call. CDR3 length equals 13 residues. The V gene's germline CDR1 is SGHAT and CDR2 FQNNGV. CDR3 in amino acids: CASSFQGFPEAFF.

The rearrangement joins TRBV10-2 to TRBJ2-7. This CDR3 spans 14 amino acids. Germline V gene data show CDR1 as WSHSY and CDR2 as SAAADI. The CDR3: CASSESVSSYEQYF.

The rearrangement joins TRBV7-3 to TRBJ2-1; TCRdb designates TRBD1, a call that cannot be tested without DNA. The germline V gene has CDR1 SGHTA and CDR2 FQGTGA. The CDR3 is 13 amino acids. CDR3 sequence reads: CASSYDRAGEQFF.

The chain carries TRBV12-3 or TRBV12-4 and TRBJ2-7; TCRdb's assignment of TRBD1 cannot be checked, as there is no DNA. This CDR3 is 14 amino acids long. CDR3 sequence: CASTLTGGWDEQYF.

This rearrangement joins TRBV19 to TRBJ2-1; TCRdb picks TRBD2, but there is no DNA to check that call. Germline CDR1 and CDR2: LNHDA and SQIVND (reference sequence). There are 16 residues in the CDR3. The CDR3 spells CASQYKGTQGYNEQFF.

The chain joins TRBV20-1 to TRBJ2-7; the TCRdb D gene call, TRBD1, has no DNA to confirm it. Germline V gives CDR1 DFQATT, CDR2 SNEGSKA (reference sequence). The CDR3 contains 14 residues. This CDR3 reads CSATTPGGENEQYF.

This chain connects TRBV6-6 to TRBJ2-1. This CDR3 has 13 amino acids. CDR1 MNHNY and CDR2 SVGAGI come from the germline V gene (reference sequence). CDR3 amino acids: CASGSDAYNEQFF.

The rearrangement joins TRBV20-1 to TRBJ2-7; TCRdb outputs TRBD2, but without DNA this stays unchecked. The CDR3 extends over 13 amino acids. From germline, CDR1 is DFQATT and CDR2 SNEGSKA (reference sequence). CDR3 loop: CSARARLASEQYF.

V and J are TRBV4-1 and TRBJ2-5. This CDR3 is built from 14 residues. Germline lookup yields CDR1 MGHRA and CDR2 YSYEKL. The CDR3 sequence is CASSPRQFQGTQYF.